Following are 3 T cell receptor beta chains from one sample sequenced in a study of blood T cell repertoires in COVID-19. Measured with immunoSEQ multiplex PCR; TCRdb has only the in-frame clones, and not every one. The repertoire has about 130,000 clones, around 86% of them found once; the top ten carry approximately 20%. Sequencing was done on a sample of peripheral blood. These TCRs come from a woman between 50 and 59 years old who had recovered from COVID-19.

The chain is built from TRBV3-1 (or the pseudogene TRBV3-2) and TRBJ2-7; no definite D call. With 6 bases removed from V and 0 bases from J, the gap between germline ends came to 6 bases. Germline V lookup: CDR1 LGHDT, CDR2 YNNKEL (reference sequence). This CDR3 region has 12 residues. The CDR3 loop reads CASRPSSYEQYF. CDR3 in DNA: TGTGCCAGCAGGCCCAGCTCCTACGAGCAGTACTTC.

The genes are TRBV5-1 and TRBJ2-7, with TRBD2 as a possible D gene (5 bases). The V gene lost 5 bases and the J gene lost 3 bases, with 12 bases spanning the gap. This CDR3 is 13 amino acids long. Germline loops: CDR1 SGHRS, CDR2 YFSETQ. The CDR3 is CASSMDSRYEQYF. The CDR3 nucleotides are TGCGCCAGCAGTATGGACTCCCGCTACGAGCAGTACTTC.

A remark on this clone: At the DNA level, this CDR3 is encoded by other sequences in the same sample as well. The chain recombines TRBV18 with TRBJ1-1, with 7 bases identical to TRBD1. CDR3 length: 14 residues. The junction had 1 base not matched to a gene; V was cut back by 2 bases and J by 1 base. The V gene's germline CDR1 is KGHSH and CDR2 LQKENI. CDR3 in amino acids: CASSPRQGNTEAFF. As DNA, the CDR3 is TGTGCCAGCTCACCAAGACAGGGGAACACTGAAGCTTTCTTT.